This TCR beta chain comes out of a study of T-cell memory formation after mild COVID-19. Study-wide background: Largely donor-specific sequence clusters came from a couple of donors.

Comment on this clonotype: No antigen is known for it.

Study outcomes and limitations: CD4+ contracting clones were mainly CM and EM; CD8+ ones, EMRA. The study found balanced CD4/CD8 in clones contracting day 15 to 85 and a CD4+ lean in later expanders. What remained unconfirmed was the SARS-CoV-2 specificity of second-wave clones peaking on day 37.

Each CDR3 protein is one row after TCRdb ran MiXCR on the 5' RACE reads. The repertoire includes some 250,000 distinct CDR3 sequences, roughly 18% of them detected once, and 23% sits in the top ten. V was trimmed by 1 base and J by 8 bases, leaving 6 bases between them. Germline V gene sequence: CDR1 SGHTA, CDR2 FQGNSA. This CDR3 is 13 amino acids long. The receptor comes from a man younger than 35 who had mild COVID-19 (a few samples of this study predate the infection). Cell type and time point are not known. Source material: PBMCs or a T cell subset sorted from them (not recorded which). The chain employs TRBV7-2 and TRBJ1-6, with TRBD1 as a possible D gene (5 bases). DNA for the CDR3: TGTGCCAGCAGCTTAGGCAGGGATTCACCCCTCCACTTT. This translates into CASSLGRDSPLHF. The whole variable domain, filled in from reference TRBV7-2 and TRBJ1-6, reads GAGVSQSPSNKVTEKGKDVELRCDPISGHTALYWYRQSLGQGLEFLIYFQGNSAPDKSGLPSDRFSAERTGGSVSTLTIQRTQQEDSAVYLCASSLGRDSPLHFGNGTRLTVT.